The present TCR beta chain was sequenced within a study of early T cells in non-severe SARS-CoV-2 infection. This clonotype was seen only a few times. Its antigen is undetermined. Molecules of cDNA were individually given unique molecular identifiers that were attached to them. Each CDR3 protein gets one entry after TCRdb re-called the 5' RACE reads with MiXCR. Here the sample spans some 60,000 distinct CDR3 sequences, just under 9% being singletons. Study-level results: VDJdb matching favored anti-spike CD8 responses, missing private and CD4 specificities.

The CDR3 extends over 11 amino acids. Trimming took 7 bases from V and 5 from J, leaving 11 bases between them. Germline V gene lookup returns CDR1 SQVTM and CDR2 ANQGSEA. The sample was whole blood. The chain combines TRBV29-1 with TRBJ1-1, with D possibly matching TRBD1 (5 bases). The receptor was isolated from an adult who was a healthcare worker with PCR-confirmed SARS-CoV-2 infection or an uninfected control (not recorded which). The CDR3 region has the DNA TGCAGCGGGGAGGAGGGGACTGAAGCTTTCTTT. This codes for CSGEEGTEAFF.